The present TCR beta chain was sequenced within a study of control samples from healthy donors and cancer patients. Germline-derived CDR1 and CDR2 are LGHDT and YNNKEL (reference sequence). Trimming took off 0 bases at V and 3 bases at J, with 9 bases between the two ends. The CDR3 is 15 residues long. Using immunoSEQ multiplex PCR, the repertoire was profiled, and TCRdb retains in-frame clones only, with some absent. This table holds some 89,000 clones, about 85% found once. Sequenced material: blood. This TCR came from a woman aged 40-49 years in good health. V usage is TRBV3-1 (or the pseudogene TRBV3-2) and J usage is TRBJ1-3; D call uncertain. The CDR3 sequence: CASSQDWRDGNTIYF. CDR3 nucleotide sequence: TGTGCCAGCAGCCAAGATTGGAGGGATGGAAACACCATATATTTT.